This is a list of T cell receptor beta chains from one sample in a study of blood T cells in healthy people across ages. In TCRdb, the 5' RACE reads were re-called with MiXCR into one record per CDR3 protein. The sample lists about 810,000 distinct CDR3 sequences, roughly 35% seen once, with about an eighth in the top ten. The sample was blood. These TCRs come from a man younger than 30 in good health. Both conserved end residues are part of each CDR3. The D gene is left open where the match is weak. Size is omitted from some rows. Given values are once, few, many or a class for expanded clones.

>TRBJ1-2|.|TRBV30|.
CAWGSYGYTF
>TRBJ1-1|.|TRBV5-1|.
CASSFGGFGTEVFF
>TRBJ2-1|TRBD1|TRBV2|.
CASSPRTGASYNEQFF
>TRBJ2-6|TRBD1|TRBV4-3|.
CASSQDPTGGVAGANVLTF
>TRBJ2-5|.|TRBV6-5|.
CASSFSLLGVEGRETQYF
>TRBJ2-3|.|TRBV6-5|.
CASSYSTADTQYF
>TRBJ1-1|.|TRBV5-6|few
CASSSWPERAFF
>TRBJ1-5|TRBD1|TRBV20-1|few
CSASTGIENQPQHF
>TRBJ2-2|TRBD1|TRBV7-9|.
CASSIPDRGNTGELFF
>TRBJ2-1|TRBD2|TRBV12-3/TRBV12-4|.
CASSLASGGAAFF
>TRBJ1-3|.|TRBV12-3/TRBV12-4|.
CASSPQGYGSGNTIYF
>TRBJ1-4|.|TRBV20-1|.
CSASGGDATNEKLFF